This section outlines one T cell receptor (beta chain) sequence together with its context. There is no known antigen for this receptor. No much larger clonotype is one base removed from it; base qualities were not supplied. The data originate from a study of control samples from healthy donors and cancer patients (dated by TCRdb to the early 2020s). To prepare the library, the immunoSEQ multiplex PCR assay was applied. The table comes from immuneACCESS by way of TCRdb, which keeps in-frame sequences with V and J called. Part of the clones is missing from these tables; in studies checked, under half for an unresolved V gene and the rest for unknown reasons. Counted in this sample were 120,000 or so clones; roughly 92% of them appeared once. About 0.6% of the sample is taken by the ten largest. V is cut by 6 bases and J by 8 bases, and the space between the germline ends is 19 bases. Sequences MNHEY (CDR1) and SVGEGT (CDR2) are obtained from the germline V gene. The CDR3 sequence holds 14 residues, the cysteine and phenylalanine included. Only CDR3 DNA remains: 42 bases, in frame from the first base.

This TCR was sampled from a man older than 75 with head and neck cancer. The sequenced sample was PBMCs. Rearrangement joined TRBV6-2 or TRBV6-3 to TRBJ1-1; TRBD1 could be the D gene, as 6 bases match. At the DNA level, the sequence is TGTGCCAGCAGCGGTTTTCAGGGGTTGGCAGAAGCTTTCTTT. Translated, it reads CASSGFQGLAEAFF.